Listed below are T cell receptor beta chains from one sample, sequenced in a study of blood T cells in healthy people across ages. TCRdb reanalysed the 5' RACE reads using MiXCR and keeps one entry per CDR3 protein. The profile shows 1.5 million to 2 million distinct CDR3 sequences, around 48% of them singletons. Sequencing was performed on blood. The source is a woman aged 40 to 50 in good health. The CDR3 runs from the conserved cysteine through the conserved F or W. The order of the fields is V gene, CDR3 protein.

v_gene: TRBV4-3
CDR3aa: CASSQDWEPDTQYF

v_gene: TRBV6-5
CDR3aa: CASSVGGLTGTQYF

v_gene: TRBV28
CDR3aa: CASSSPVDLIGYTF

v_gene: TRBV2
CDR3aa: CASERDRDERFF

v_gene: TRBV9
CDR3aa: CASSVDGTKTYEQYF

v_gene: TRBV6-1
CDR3aa: CASSEAADRNYGYTF

v_gene: TRBV4-1
CDR3aa: CASSQDRTQSGELFF

v_gene: TRBV6-1
CDR3aa: CASSEKPQQASSYNEQFF

v_gene: TRBV5-5
CDR3aa: CASSPPRGQQFF

v_gene: TRBV5-1
CDR3aa: CASSLEGGDQPQHF

v_gene: TRBV7-2
CDR3aa: CASTLGWGYTF

v_gene: TRBV20-1
CDR3aa: CSAQTIRGGEQYF

v_gene: TRBV7-6
CDR3aa: CATGDYEETQYF

v_gene: TRBV28
CDR3aa: CASSLGSAASNEQFF

v_gene: TRBV11-1
CDR3aa: CASRDRTESGYGYTF

v_gene: TRBV24-1
CDR3aa: CATSVTTRQGSEQFF

v_gene: TRBV5-6
CDR3aa: CASWRGREQFF

v_gene: TRBV9
CDR3aa: CASRKSGGSTDTQYF

v_gene: TRBV6-6
CDR3aa: CASSGTGKDTQYF

v_gene: TRBV10-1
CDR3aa: CASSERSGGYNEQFF

v_gene: TRBV28
CDR3aa: CASSPGGEEGKNIQYF

v_gene: TRBV20-1
CDR3aa: CSALGQPSDEQFF

v_gene: TRBV28
CDR3aa: CASSHRDTENIQYF

v_gene: TRBV2
CDR3aa: CASSPPIDSGYEQYF

v_gene: TRBV6-2/TRBV6-3
CDR3aa: CASSSVPGFEQYF

v_gene: TRBV7-6
CDR3aa: CASSTWTSETQYF

v_gene: TRBV15
CDR3aa: CATSERYADTQYF